The clone carrying this T cell receptor (beta chain) was picked up many times. TCR beta CDR3 sequences were amplified from RNA transcripts. The study used the HTBI primer set for a first-round RT-PCR of the TCR CDR3. In TCRdb, the multiplex PCR reads were re-called with MiXCR into one record per CDR3 protein. The sample holds around 760,000 distinct CDR3 sequences, under 45% seen once. The sample belongs to a study of T cells in Graves' hyperthyroidism and ophthalmopathy. This TCR was recovered from a woman between 35 and 50 years old with Graves' hyperthyroidism. Sample: blood.

The CDR3 region is CASSEYESPLHF. CDR3 nucleotide sequence: TGTGCCAGCAGCGAATACGAATCACCCCTCCACTTT. V usage is TRBV7-2 and J usage is TRBJ1-6; D is unresolved. The CDR3 totals 12 residues. Germline V lookup: CDR1 SGHTA, CDR2 FQGNSA. The germline V and J ends were trimmed by 5 bases and 10 bases, with 9 bases remaining between them.